Listed below are T cell receptor beta chains from one sample, sequenced in a study of CD8 T cells in Susac syndrome. One entry per CDR3 protein, called by TCRdb with MiXCR from the immunoSEQ multiplex PCR reads. The sample consists of about 120,000 distinct CDR3 sequences, over 90% of them appearing once. Source material: CD8+ T cells from PBMCs. These receptors came from a human donor with Susac syndrome. CDR3s include the opening cysteine and the closing phenylalanine or tryptophan. D genes are given only for firm matches. Size is omitted from some rows. Given values are once, few, many or a class for expanded clones.

cdr3_aa cdr3_nt v_call clone_size j_call d_call
CASQWGQGDYGYTF TGTGCCAGCCAATGGGGACAGGGGGACTATGGCTACACCTTC TRBV2 - TRBJ1-2 TRBD1
CASSLFSGLTYEQYF TGTGCCAGCAGCTTGTTTTCAGGCCTTACCTACGAGCAGTACTTC TRBV5-6 - TRBJ2-7 -
CATSLPGGAYEQYF TGTGCCACCAGTCTTCCTGGGGGCGCCTACGAGCAGTACTTC TRBV15 - TRBJ2-7 -
CASSEQGSGETQYF TGTGCCAGCAGTGAACAGGGGTCAGGAGAGACCCAGTACTTC TRBV25-1 - TRBJ2-5 -
CATRGTSNTGELFF TGTGCCACCAGGGGGACGTCGAACACCGGGGAGCTGTTTTTT TRBV24-1 - TRBJ2-2 -
CASSPRRGGGNIQYF TGTGCCAGCAGTCCACGCCGCGGGGGGGGAAACATTCAGTACTTC TRBV7-9 - TRBJ2-4 TRBD2
CASSYWGLDTEAFF TGTGCCAGCAGTTACTGGGGGTTGGACACTGAAGCTTTCTTT TRBV6-6 - TRBJ1-1 -
CASNAADTEAFF TGCGCCAGCAACGCGGCGGACACTGAAGCTTTCTTT TRBV5-1 - TRBJ1-1 -
CASSSGTIPSTDTQYF TGTGCCAGCAGTTCTGGGACCATCCCTAGCACAGATACGCAGTATTTT TRBV12-3/TRBV12-4 - TRBJ2-3 -
CASSLEGGLNTQYF TGCGCCAGCAGCTTGGAAGGGGGATTGAATACGCAGTATTTT TRBV5-1 - TRBJ2-3 -
CSAQDRGSTYEQYF TGCAGTGCTCAGGACAGGGGGTCCACCTACGAGCAGTACTTC TRBV20-1 - TRBJ2-7 TRBD1
CASSPQTGRSYEQYF TGCGCCAGCAGCCCCCAGACAGGGAGATCCTACGAGCAGTACTTC TRBV4-1 - TRBJ2-7 TRBD1
CASSQVGGGENTGELFF TGTGCCAGCAGCCAAGTTGGCGGGGGGGAAAACACCGGGGAGCTGTTTTTT TRBV4-2 once TRBJ2-2 TRBD2
CASSVDDVGYGYTF TGTGCCAGCAGCGTAGATGACGTCGGCTATGGCTACACCTTC TRBV9 - TRBJ1-2 -
CASSPLREDEQFF TGTGCCAGCTCACCCCTCAGGGAAGATGAGCAGTTCTTC TRBV18 once TRBJ2-1 -
CASSQGDSATNEKLFF TGTGCCAGCAGCCAAGGGGACAGCGCAACTAATGAAAAACTGTTTTTT TRBV3-1 - TRBJ1-4 TRBD1
CASSPDRGPPLHF TGTGCCAGCAGCCCGGACAGGGGCCCACCCCTCCACTTT TRBV5-4 - TRBJ1-6 TRBD1
CASSQELITEAFF TGTGCCAGCAGCCAAGAACTGATCACTGAAGCTTTCTTT TRBV3-1 - TRBJ1-1 -
CASRAARSTGELFF TGTGCCAGCAGGGCAGCGAGAAGCACCGGGGAGCTGTTTTTT TRBV27 - TRBJ2-2 -
CASSRDPGQGSEQYF TGCGCCAGCAGCCGAGATCCGGGACAGGGGAGCGAGCAGTACTTC TRBV4-3 - TRBJ2-7 TRBD1
CASSFSTTTEQYF TGTGCCAGCAGTTTCTCCACAACTACTGAGCAGTACTTC TRBV27 - TRBJ2-7 -
CASSSSGTTDTQYF TGTGCCAGCAGCTCCTCCGGGACCACAGATACGCAGTATTTT TRBV28 - TRBJ2-3 -
CASSLGVRELFF TGTGCCAGCAGCTTAGGAGTCCGGGAGCTGTTTTTT TRBV11-2 once TRBJ2-2 -
CASSFTKNTEAFF TGTGCCAGCAGCTTCACGAAGAACACTGAAGCTTTCTTT TRBV7-8 - TRBJ1-1 -
CASSLASGGPKEQFF TGTGCCAGCAGCTTAGCAAGCGGGGGCCCGAAAGAGCAGTTCTTC TRBV7-9 - TRBJ2-1 TRBD2
CSVEDGGRNYGYTF TGCAGCGTTGAAGATGGGGGGCGGAACTATGGCTACACCTTC TRBV29-1 - TRBJ1-2 -
CASSPTGAEAFF TGTGCCAGCAGCCCTACCGGCGCTGAAGCTTTCTTT TRBV7-9 few TRBJ1-1 -
CASSYSGQDYEQYF TGTGCCAGCAGTTACTCGGGACAGGACTACGAGCAGTACTTC TRBV6-6 - TRBJ2-7 TRBD1
CASSLDNYGYTF TGTGCCAGCAGCTTAGATAACTATGGCTACACCTTC TRBV7-6 few TRBJ1-2 -
CATSDIGSNNEQFF TGTGCCACCAGTGATATTGGAAGTAACAATGAGCAGTTCTTC TRBV24-1 - TRBJ2-1 -
CASSAAEAFF TGCGCCAGCAGCGCGGCTGAAGCTTTCTTT TRBV23-1 - TRBJ1-1 -
CAWSPGQGITDTQYF TGTGCCTGGAGTCCCGGACAGGGAATAACAGATACGCAGTATTTT TRBV30 - TRBJ2-3 TRBD1
CASSHTRLEGVNEQFF TGTGCCAGCAGCCATACACGTTTAGAGGGGGTCAATGAGCAGTTCTTC TRBV3-1 - TRBJ2-1 -
CASSLVLGYTEAFF TGTGCCAGCAGCTTAGTTCTGGGGTATACTGAAGCTTTCTTT TRBV7-2 - TRBJ1-1 -
CATGYNEQFF TGTGCCACCGGGTACAATGAGCAGTTCTTC TRBV27 - TRBJ2-1 -
CASSRIDPEVEQYF TGTGCCAGCAGCCGAATTGACCCGGAGGTCGAGCAGTACTTC TRBV7-8 - TRBJ2-7 -
CASSESGGPPYEQYF TGTGCCAGCAGTGAAAGTGGGGGCCCACCCTACGAGCAGTACTTC TRBV2 - TRBJ2-7 -
CASSYSPGAYEQYF TGTGCCAGCAGTTACTCCCCGGGGGCCTACGAGCAGTACTTC TRBV6-5 - TRBJ2-7 -
CASSTTSSSYNEQFF TGTGCCAGCAGTACCACTTCTAGCTCCTACAATGAGCAGTTCTTC TRBV6-5 - TRBJ2-1 -
CASSHGGSSYEQYF TGTGCCAGCAGCCACGGGGGCTCGTCCTACGAGCAGTACTTC TRBV9 once TRBJ2-7 -
CASGYQGASTGELFF TGTGCTAGTGGATATCAGGGGGCAAGCACCGGGGAGCTGTTTTTT TRBV12-5 - TRBJ2-2 TRBD1
CASSSSRNRGGYEQYF TGTGCCAGCAGTTCCTCTCGAAACAGGGGTGGCTACGAGCAGTACTTC TRBV28 once TRBJ2-7 TRBD1
CSVEGSSPYNEQFF TGCAGCGTTGAAGGCAGCTCCCCTTACAATGAGCAGTTCTTC TRBV29-1 - TRBJ2-1 -
CASPVQGATIGELFF TGTGCCAGCCCGGTGCAGGGGGCCACGATCGGGGAGCTGTTTTTT TRBV7-9 - TRBJ2-2 TRBD1
CAWSVTGTHYGYTF TGTGCCTGGAGTGTCACAGGGACGCACTATGGCTACACCTTC TRBV30 - TRBJ1-2 -
CSVAKGTGASYEQYF TGCAGCGTTGCCAAGGGGACAGGGGCCTCCTACGAGCAGTACTTC TRBV29-1 - TRBJ2-7 TRBD1
CASSASGGGTDTQYF TGTGCCAGCAGCGCCTCGGGGGGCGGAACAGATACGCAGTATTTT TRBV9 - TRBJ2-3 -
CASSELGSSGPQHF TGTGCCAGCAGTGAATTAGGCTCCTCGGGGCCCCAGCATTTT TRBV25-1 - TRBJ1-5 -
CASSLAGVPYNSPLHF TGTGCCAGCAGCTTGGCTGGGGTACCCTATAATTCACCCCTCCACTTT TRBV7-2 - TRBJ1-6 -
CSVDRGINTEAFF TGCAGCGTTGATCGAGGGATAAACACTGAAGCTTTCTTT TRBV29-1 - TRBJ1-1 -
CSARDTSGDPYEQYF TGCAGTGCTAGAGATACTAGCGGGGATCCCTACGAGCAGTACTTC TRBV20-1 - TRBJ2-7 TRBD2
CASIRQGEGNEQFF TGTGCCAGCATTCGACAGGGGGAAGGCAATGAGCAGTTCTTC TRBV2 - TRBJ2-1 TRBD1
CSANPLSLAGGHNEQFF TGCAGTGCTAACCCGCTCTCTCTAGCGGGGGGTCACAATGAGCAGTTCTTC TRBV20-1 - TRBJ2-1 TRBD2